This T cell receptor beta chain was captured in a study of cytomegalovirus exposure and HLA in healthy donors. The wider study: Falling in the Caucasian-associated ancestry cluster were roughly 80% of 398 genotyped donors. Regarding the study as a whole: In vitro work confirmed that a few CMV-associated chains recognize CMV antigens.

This clone was detected once. Its matching antigen is unknown. CDR1 and CDR2 (germline): SGHVS, FNYEAQ. The V gene end was trimmed by 6 bases and the J gene end by 3 bases; junction bases not matched to a gene: 7. The CDR3 length is 16 residues. The PCR employed 60 Vbeta primers together with 13 Jbeta primers. Authors' analysis steps: Later work found approximately 80 million unique TCR beta chains, with about 10 million shared. This table comes from immunoSEQ multiplex PCR, and its TCRdb copy is limited to in-frame clones, with some not included. V and J calls and clone size follow that table, whereas D and trimming were derived from the DNA. This sample has about 140,000 clones, with roughly 79% found just once.

The V and J genes are TRBV7-6 and TRBJ2-1; 11 bases fit TRBD2. The specimen sequenced was PBMCs. The receptor comes from a male donor in good health and CMV-seronegative. The CDR3 protein is CASSLFSGRDYNEQFF. The CDR3 region has the DNA TGTGCCAGCAGTTTGTTTAGCGGGAGGGACTACAATGAGCAGTTCTTC.